The present T cell receptor beta chain was sequenced within a study of naive and memory T cell subsets. General study points: Naive and memory repertoire findings lacked a ground truth for validation. Over 95% of naive TCR sequences appeared only once, unlike memory subsets. In CD4 and CD8 cells, diversity dropped from naive through EMRA. Clonotypes are single alpha or beta chains, not paired receptors.

Two oligonucleotides, mixed equimolar, formed the beta constant-region primer covering TRBC1 and TRBC2. The ligated cDNA underwent four PCR rounds using SP2 and nested alpha and beta constant-region primers. One entry per CDR3 protein results from TCRdb running MiXCR on the UMI-ligation and nested PCR reads. The repertoire holds around 29,000 distinct CDR3 sequences, with about 18% as singletons. This clonotype was found a few times. Its antigen is not known. Germline CDR1 and CDR2: SQVTM and ANQGSEA. This CDR3 comprises 14 residues. J lost 4 bases, V lost 4 bases, and 1 base had no gene match. Sequenced input: effector memory CD4+ T cells from blood. The subset here: effector memory, CD45RA- CD27-. This sequence joins TRBV29-1 and TRBJ2-1; 13 positions agree with TRBD2. The origin of this receptor is a human donor in good health. Written as DNA, the CDR3 is TGCAGCGTTGGGACTAGCGGGAGATACAATGAGCAGTTCTTC. Amino acid sequence: CSVGTSGRYNEQFF.